A single sample gave rise to the 30 T cell receptor beta chains below, sequenced in a study of radiotherapy plus CTLA-4 blockade in lung cancer. Measured with immunoSEQ multiplex PCR; TCRdb has only the in-frame clones, and not every one. The sample includes 78,000 or so clones, around nine tenths of them seen just once. The material sequenced was peripheral blood, taken from a patient treated with radiotherapy plus ipilimumab. These receptors were collected from a human donor with non-small cell lung cancer who had stable disease on radiotherapy plus ipilimumab.

The rearrangement joins TRBV15 to TRBJ1-5; TRBD1 aligns across 7 bases. Trimming took 8 bases from V and 0 from J; bases not matched to a gene: 13. This CDR3 has 17 amino acids. Germline V lookup: CDR1 LNHNV, CDR2 YYDKDF (reference sequence). For the CDR3, the DNA is TGTGCCACCTCAGGGCCAGGGGGAAAGTATAGCAATCAGCCCCAGCATTTT. Its translation: CATSGPGGKYSNQPQHF.

This chain joins TRBV6-1 and TRBJ2-7, with 9 bases aligning to TRBD1. The CDR3 spans 15 residues. CDR1 and CDR2 (germline): MNHNS, SASEGT. Trimming took 5 bases from V and 2 from J; bases not matched to a gene: 7. The CDR3, as DNA: TGTGCCAGCAGTCCTGGGACAGGGATCGCCTACGAGCAGTACTTC. Translated, it gives CASSPGTGIAYEQYF.

The chain has TRBV6-1 and TRBJ2-4, with 7 bases that match TRBD2. V lost 0 bases and J lost 0; bases outside the gene matches: 5. CDR3 length equals 17 residues. The V gene's germline CDR1 is MNHNS and CDR2 SASEGT. CDR3 DNA sequence: TGTGCCAGCAGTGAAGCCTCGGGGGGAATAGCCAAAAACATTCAGTACTTC. It codes for CASSEASGGIAKNIQYF.

The chain is built from TRBV7-2 and TRBJ1-6; TRBD1 might be the D (6 bases). CDR3 length: 14 amino acids. The V gene's germline CDR1 is SGHTA and CDR2 FQGNSA. The V and J ends lost 5 bases and 3 bases respectively, with 8 bases between them. The CDR3 DNA reads as TGTGCCAGCAGCCGGACAGACTATAATTCACCCCTCCACTTT. Its translation: CASSRTDYNSPLHF. The variable domain in full, completed from reference TRBV7-2 and TRBJ1-6, reads GAGVSQSPSNKVTEKGKDVELRCDPISGHTALYWYRQSLGQGLEFLIYFQGNSAPDKSGLPSDRFSAERTGGSVSTLTIQRTQQEDSAVYLCASSRTDYNSPLHFGNGTRLTVT.

The DNA for the CDR3 is TGTGCCAGCACCTACCAACGGGGAATGAACACTGAAGCTTTCTTT. Its protein is CASTYQRGMNTEAFF. V usage is TRBV6-5 and J usage is TRBJ1-1, with D unclear. CDR1 and CDR2 (germline): MNHEY, SVGAGI. Trimming cost V 7 bases and J 0 bases, with 15 bases left between them. The length of the CDR3 is 15 residues.

The CDR3, as DNA: TGTGCCAGCAGTTTAGACGGTTACAATGAGCAGTTCTTC. Its protein product is CASSLDGYNEQFF. The chain has TRBV27 and TRBJ2-1; D gene ambiguous. CDR3 length equals 13 residues. Trimming cost V 2 bases and J 4 bases, with 6 bases left between them. CDR1 is MNHEY, CDR2 SMNVEV, per germline (reference sequence).

This clone was observed a few times. The rearrangement joins TRBV21-1 to TRBJ2-6; TRBD1 is taken as the D call from the table, unchecked against the DNA. TRBV21-1 is labeled a pseudogene. The CDR3 is 21 residues long. The CDR3 loop is CASIPRAGTGEGSSGANVLTF. CDR3 nucleotides: TGTGCCAGCATCCCAAGGGCCGGGACAGGGGAGGGGAGCTCTGGGGCCAACGTCCTGACTTTC.

The chain is built from TRBV5-1 and TRBJ2-3; tentatively, D is TRBD1 (5 bases). CDR3 length equals 14 residues. The germline V gene has CDR1 SGHRS and CDR2 YFSETQ. Trimming took 1 base from V and 1 from J, leaving 7 bases between them. Here the CDR3 DNA reads TGCGCCAGCAGCTTGACACAGGGCACAGATACGCAGTATTTT. Its protein product is CASSLTQGTDTQYF.

The chain carries TRBV7-3 and TRBJ1-1; TRBD1 matches at 7 bases. Germline V gene data show CDR1 as SGHTA and CDR2 as FQGTGA. Trimming removed 5 bases from V and 5 bases from J; junction bases left unmatched: 8. The CDR3 runs to 14 residues. CDR3 nucleotide sequence: TGTGCCAGCAGCCTGGGACAGCTAGGGACTGAAGCTTTCTTT. Residues: CASSLGQLGTEAFF.

This clone was found a few times. The rearrangement links TRBV27 to TRBJ1-6, with D hard to call. The V gene lost 6 bases and the J gene lost 5 bases, with 11 bases spanning the gap. From germline, CDR1 is MNHEY and CDR2 SMNVEV (reference sequence). CDR3 length equals 14 residues. CDR3 region: CASSPTADNSPLHF. The CDR3 DNA sequence: TGTGCCAGCAGCCCAACAGCTGATAATTCACCCCTCCACTTT.

The V gene is TRBV23-1, the J gene TRBJ2-7; D gene unclear. TRBV23-1 falls under the ORF class, with uncertain function. This CDR3 comprises 14 residues. Trimming removed 0 bases from V and 4 bases from J, with 10 bases in between. For the CDR3, the DNA is TGCGCCAGCAGTCAATCCTGCCGGATTTACGAGCAGTACTTC. This encodes CASSQSCRIYEQYF.

V is TRBV6-1 and J is TRBJ2-3; 9 nucleotides match TRBD1. CDR3 size: 15 residues. Germline-derived CDR1 and CDR2 are MNHNS and SASEGT. Trimming at V came to 1 base and at J to 6 bases, leaving 5 bases not matched to a gene. The CDR3 reads CASSEEGTGRDTQYF. The CDR3 bases are TGTGCCAGCAGTGAAGAAGGGACAGGGCGCGATACGCAGTATTTT.

The chain employs TRBV29-1 and TRBJ2-1, with D possibly called TRBD1 or TRBD2 (5 bases each). The CDR3 covers 15 residues. The V end lost 3 bases, the J end lost 0 bases, and 12 bases lay between the germline ends. From germline, CDR1 is SQVTM and CDR2 ANQGSEA. CDR3 nucleotide sequence: TGCAGCGTTGAGAGGGGCGGTACCTCCTACAATGAGCAGTTCTTC. It encodes CSVERGGTSYNEQFF.

The V gene is TRBV19, the J gene TRBJ1-1; D is possibly TRBD1 (6 bases). CDR3 size: 15 residues. In germline, CDR1 is LNHDA, CDR2 SQIVND (reference sequence). With 7 bases removed from V and 1 base from J, the gap between germline ends came to 16 bases. Here the CDR3 reads CASNPTGDRNTEAFF. DNA for the CDR3: TGTGCCAGTAACCCGACAGGAGACCGGAACACTGAAGCTTTCTTT.

This chain links TRBV28 with TRBJ1-2; 10 nucleotides align to TRBD1. The length of the CDR3 is 15 residues. CDR1 is MDHEN, CDR2 SYDVKM, per germline. V lost 7 bases and J lost 5; bases outside the gene matches: 10. Here the CDR3 reads CASNPPTGGGYGYTF. DNA for the CDR3: TGTGCCAGCAACCCACCGACAGGGGGCGGGTATGGCTACACCTTC.

J is TRBJ1-2 and V is TRBV5-6; D unresolved. Trimming removed 4 bases from V and 8 bases from J, with 12 bases in between. The germline CDR1 and CDR2 sequences are SGHDT and YYEEEE. The CDR3 loop spans 12 amino acids. The CDR3 sequence: CASSIQTGGYTF. Here the CDR3 DNA reads TGTGCCAGCAGCATCCAGACCGGGGGCTACACCTTC. Complete variable domain (other parts from reference TRBV5-6 and TRBJ1-2): DAGVTQSPTHLIKTRGQQVTLRCSPKSGHDTVSWYQQALGQGPQFIFQYYEEEERQRGNFPDRFSGHQFPNYSSELNVNALLLGDSALYLCASSIQTGGYTFGSGTRLTVV.

This chain joins TRBV28 and TRBJ1-2; maybe TRBD1 (5 bases). CDR1 and CDR2 from the germline V gene are MDHEN and SYDVKM. V shed 3 bases and J shed 4 bases, with 12 bases lying between them. CDR3 size: 14 residues. CDR3 in amino acids: CASSLLAQVYGYTF. CDR3 sequence (DNA): TGTGCCAGCAGTTTGCTCGCACAGGTCTATGGCTACACCTTC.

This chain joins TRBV28 and TRBJ2-5; 8 nucleotides match TRBD2. With the DNA end fitting TRBJ2-7 better, the J assignment may be wrong. The germline V gene has CDR1 MDHEN and CDR2 SYDVKM. This CDR3 contains 15 residues. In nucleotides, the CDR3 is TGTGCCAGCAGTCCGGGGGGGACTCTATCCTACGAGCAGTACTTC. Protein product: CASSPGGTLSYEQYF.

This clone was detected once. V is TRBV11-2 and J is TRBJ1-6; the D is unclear. V gave up 1 base and J gave up 7 bases, with 11 bases separating them. Germline V CDR1 and CDR2: SGHAT, FQNNGV. CDR3 length equals 15 residues. The CDR3 spells CASSLVGVVNSPLHF. The CDR3 nucleotides are TGTGCCAGCAGCTTAGTTGGGGTAGTCAATTCACCCCTCCACTTT. The complete variable domain, with remaining parts taken from reference TRBV11-2 and TRBJ1-6, reads EAGVAQSPRYKIIEKRQSVAFWCNPISGHATLYWYQQILGQGPKLLIQFQNNGVVDDSQLPKDRFSAERLKGVDSTLKIQPAKLEDSAVYLCASSLVGVVNSPLHFGNGTRLTVT.

The rearrangement uses TRBV6-6 and TRBJ1-2, with D maybe TRBD1 (5 bases). V was trimmed by 6 bases and J by 4 bases, leaving 15 bases between them. Germline CDR1 MNHNY, CDR2 SVGAGI (reference sequence). The CDR3 sequence is 14 residues long. The CDR3 protein is CASSHGQGGYGYTF. In nucleotides, the CDR3 is TGTGCCAGCAGCCACGGCCAGGGTGGCTATGGCTACACCTTC.

The rearrangement uses TRBV28 and TRBJ1-2, with D possibly TRBD1 on 5 matching bases. Germline assignment: CDR1 MDHEN and CDR2 SYDVKM. The CDR3 is 12 amino acids. V shed 4 bases and J shed 9 bases, with 12 bases lying between them. As DNA, the CDR3 is TGTGCCAGCAGTTCCCAGACAGACCGCTACACCTTC. Amino acids: CASSSQTDRYTF.

The chain recombines TRBV4-2 with TRBJ1-1, with D possibly being TRBD1 (5 bases). Per the germline V gene, CDR1 is LGHNA and CDR2 is YNFKEQ. Deletions cut 0 bases from V and 6 bases from J, with 11 bases between. The CDR3 is 14 residues long. CDR3 DNA sequence: TGTGCCAGCAGCCAAGAAGTTGCGGGGGCTGAAGCTTTCTTT. It is translated as CASSQEVAGAEAFF.

The chain has TRBV12-1 and TRBJ1-2; the table's D call TRBD1 went unverified against the DNA. TRBV12-1 is designated a pseudogene. This CDR3 contains 16 residues. CDR3 in amino acids: CASSPPPQGEDYGYTF. In DNA form, the CDR3 reads TGTGCCAGCAGCCCACCACCTCAGGGGGAGGACTATGGCTACACCTTC.

This chain links TRBV5-1 with TRBJ2-7; 7 bases fit TRBD1. V was clipped by 1 base and J by 1 base; unmatched bases: 8. In germline, CDR1 is SGHRS, CDR2 YFSETQ. CDR3 length equals 16 residues. This chain's CDR3 is CASSLLSETGSYEQYF. CDR3 DNA sequence: TGCGCCAGCAGCTTGTTATCCGAGACAGGGTCCTACGAGCAGTACTTC.

This chain uses TRBV19 with TRBJ1-1; D may be TRBD1 (6 bases). Trimming shortened V by 3 bases and J by 1 base, and 12 bases separated the two germline ends. This CDR3 is built from 15 residues. CDR1 is LNHDA, CDR2 SQIVND, per germline (reference sequence). The CDR3 DNA is TGTGCCAGTAGTATGACGGGGGGGCAGAACACTGAAGCTTTCTTT. Amino acid sequence: CASSMTGGQNTEAFF.

This clone was detected only a few times. V usage is TRBV5-8 and J usage is TRBJ2-7; D possibly corresponds to TRBD1 (6 bases). V was cut by 2 bases and J by 6 bases, with 12 bases left in between. The CDR3 loop spans 13 amino acids. Germline V CDR1 and CDR2: SGHTS, YDEGEE. The CDR3 sequence: CASSLTRGGEQYF. CDR3 in DNA: TGTGCCAGCAGCTTAACTAGAGGGGGCGAGCAGTACTTC.

This rearrangement joins TRBV5-1 to TRBJ2-3; 13 bases map to TRBD2. The CDR3 sequence is 16 residues long. With V trimmed by 4 bases and J by 0 bases, 2 bases remained unmatched. Germline CDR1 reads SGHRS; CDR2 reads YFSETQ. The CDR3 is CASSVTSGGSTDTQYF. The CDR3 bases are TGCGCCAGCAGCGTGACTAGCGGGGGGAGCACAGATACGCAGTATTTT.

The J gene is TRBJ1-5, the V gene TRBV28; D call uncertain. The length of the CDR3 is 13 residues. The germline gives CDR1 MDHEN, CDR2 SYDVKM. V lost 2 bases and J lost 4, with 6 bases in between. CDR3 nucleotide sequence: TGTGCCAGCAGTTTAATCGGGAATCAGCCCCAGCATTTT. Its translation is CASSLIGNQPQHF. The variable domain in full, completed from reference TRBV28 and TRBJ1-5, reads DVKVTQSSRYLVKRTGEKVFLECVQDMDHENMFWYRQDPGLGLRLIYFSYDVKMKEKGDIPEGYSVSREKKERFSLILESASTNQTSMYLCASSLIGNQPQHFGDGTRLSIL.

The chain is built from TRBV28 and TRBJ2-7, with unresolved D. Germline CDR1 and CDR2: MDHEN and SYDVKM. V was clipped by 5 bases and J by 5 bases, with 13 bases between them. CDR3 length equals 13 residues. The CDR3 region has the DNA TGTGCCAGCAGTACGAGGCCTTCCGACGAGCAGTACTTC. Its protein is CASSTRPSDEQYF.

The J gene is TRBJ1-5, the V gene TRBV5-4, with 10 bases lining up with TRBD1. Losses at the gene ends were 3 bases for V and 5 bases for J; bases not matched to a gene: 11. The germline gives CDR1 SGHNT, CDR2 YYREEE (reference sequence). The CDR3 has 17 amino acids. DNA of the CDR3: TGTGCCAGCAGCTCCGGGACAGGGGTTCGGGGGCATCAGCCCCAGCATTTT. Translation gives CASSSGTGVRGHQPQHF.